This passage covers 11 T cell receptor beta chains from one sample sequenced in a study of CD8 T cells in ankylosing spondylitis. TCRdb reprocessed the 5' RACE reads via MiXCR and lists one record per CDR3 protein. The profile shows more than 150,000 distinct CDR3 sequences, over 10% of them singletons. Sequencing was done on a sample of blood, either unsorted or a sorted T cell fraction (not recorded which). Receptor source: a female donor with ankylosing spondylitis or in good health (not recorded which).

This clonotype was observed many times. The chain combines TRBV2 with TRBJ1-1, with TRBD1 matching 8 bases. CDR1 SNHLY and CDR2 FYNNEI come from the germline V gene. V lost 6 bases to trimming and J lost 2 bases; unmatched junction nucleotides: 5. The CDR3 sequence is 14 residues long. The CDR3, as DNA: TGTGCCAGCAGAGAACAGGGGGTCAACACTGAAGCTTTCTTT. This sequence encodes CASREQGVNTEAFF. Supplemented by reference TRBV2 and TRBJ1-1, the full variable domain reads EPEVTQTPSHQVTQMGQEVILRCVPISNHLYFYWYRQILGQKVEFLVSFYNNEISEKSEIFDDQFSVERPDGSNFTLKIRSTKLEDSAMYFCASREQGVNTEAFFGQGTRLTVV.

This clonotype was observed at least ten times. This chain joins TRBV6-1 and TRBJ2-7; the D is unclear. Germline loops: CDR1 MNHNS, CDR2 SASEGT. Trimming pared 5 bases from V and 4 bases from J, leaving 18 bases between. This CDR3 contains 15 residues. The CDR3 DNA sequence: TGTGCCAGCAGTCGTGCCCCGGAGAGTGGGTACGAGCAGTACTTC. Translation gives CASSRAPESGYEQYF.

The chain carries TRBV11-3 and TRBJ2-7; D is ambiguous. The CDR3 has 13 residues. Germline CDR1 and CDR2: SGHNT and YENEEA. Trimming left V 5 bases short and J 4 bases short, with 12 bases between. The DNA of the CDR3 is TGTGCCAGCAGCCACGACAATCTTTACGAGCAGTACTTC. Translated, it gives CASSHDNLYEQYF.

This clonotype showed up just a few times. V is TRBV5-1 and J is TRBJ2-1, with 15 bases aligning to TRBD2. The germline gives CDR1 SGHRS, CDR2 YFSETQ. The J segment lost 1 base and the V segment lost 4 bases, leaving 6 bases of the junction unmatched. CDR3 length: 18 amino acids. The CDR3 is CASSRTSGRGVSYNEQFF. Here the CDR3 DNA reads TGCGCCAGCAGCCGGACTAGCGGGAGGGGAGTTTCCTACAATGAGCAGTTCTTC.

The table lists this clonotype with many counts. The V and J genes are TRBV6-2 or TRBV6-3 and TRBJ1-1; D might be TRBD1 (6 bases). With 6 bases removed from V and 0 bases from J, the gap between germline ends came to 14 bases. Germline V gene sequence: CDR1 MNHEY, CDR2 SVGEGT. The CDR3 runs 15 residues. This chain's CDR3 is CASRPQGAMNTEAFF. CDR3 DNA sequence: TGTGCCAGCAGACCACAGGGAGCTATGAACACTGAAGCTTTCTTT.

The V and J genes are TRBV6-1 and TRBJ2-7; 7 nucleotides line up with TRBD1. J gave up 2 bases and V 5 bases, and 6 bases lay outside the gene matches. Germline loops: CDR1 MNHNS, CDR2 SASEGT. The CDR3 contains 14 residues. In DNA form, the CDR3 reads TGTGCCAGCAGTACGGACAGGTCCACCTACGAGCAGTACTTC. The encoded protein is CASSTDRSTYEQYF.

J is TRBJ1-2 and V is TRBV9, with 7 bases lining up with TRBD1. This CDR3 has 15 amino acids. V lost 2 bases to trimming and J lost 5 bases; unmatched junction nucleotides: 9. Germline loops: CDR1 SGDLS, CDR2 YYNGEE. Here the CDR3 DNA reads TGTGCCAGCAGCGTCCGGGACAGTCTTAGGTATGGCTACACCTTC. Amino acids: CASSVRDSLRYGYTF.

This clonotype was recorded at least ten times. The gene calls are TRBV27 and TRBJ1-2; tentatively, D is TRBD1 (5 bases). CDR1 and CDR2 (germline): MNHEY, SMNVEV (reference sequence). V lost 6 bases and J lost 0, with 14 bases in between. The CDR3 consists of 15 residues. CDR3 coding DNA: TGTGCCAGCAGACCGCGATCGGGGGCTAACTATGGCTACACCTTC. This codes for CASRPRSGANYGYTF.

The chain couples TRBV7-2 to TRBJ2-5; a weak D match, TRBD2 (6 bases). V lost 2 bases to trimming and J lost 4 bases, with 14 bases between them. The CDR3 runs 15 residues. CDR1 SGHTA and CDR2 FQGNSA come from the germline V gene. This CDR3 reads CASSLFARGRETQYF. The CDR3 nucleotides read TGTGCCAGCAGCTTATTCGCGCGGGGAAGAGAGACCCAGTACTTC.

On this clonotype: A much larger clone lies a single base off, so this may be a read error. In DNA form, the CDR3 reads TGTGCCAACAGACGGCTCGGACAGGGAGAAGGTCAGCCCCAGCATTTT. It specifies CANRRLGQGEGQPQHF. This chain uses TRBV28 with TRBJ1-5; TRBD1 matches 8 bases. Germline trimming cut 10 bases from V and 6 bases from J; bases unmatched to any gene: 17. The CDR3 contains 16 residues. Looked up from germline, CDR1 is MDHEN and CDR2 is SYDVKM.

This clonotype was recorded many times. This rearrangement joins TRBV7-8 to TRBJ2-5; D possibly corresponds to TRBD1 (8 bases). The CDR3 spans 15 residues. CDR1 is SGHVS, CDR2 FQNEAQ, per germline. The V gene lost 5 bases and the J gene lost 4 bases, with 17 bases spanning the gap. This CDR3 reads CASSRQGRVVETQYF. Here the CDR3 DNA reads TGTGCCAGCAGCAGACAGGGGAGGGTCGTAGAGACCCAGTACTTC. Combining the CDR3 with reference TRBV7-8 and TRBJ2-5 gives the whole variable domain GAGVSQSPRYKVAKRGQDVALRCDPISGHVSLFWYQQALGQGPEFLTYFQNEAQLDKSGLPSDRFFAERPEGSVSTLKIQRTQQEDSAVYLCASSRQGRVVETQYFGPGTRLLVL.